In this sample, the clone carrying this TCR beta chain turned up many times. Generation of bulk TCR libraries relied on previously described methods and listed TCR primers. TCRdb ran MiXCR on the PCR reads and lists one entry per CDR3 protein. The table lists 400,000 to 600,000 distinct CDR3 sequences, 25% of them singletons. This sample is part of a study of molecular identifiers for immune sequencing clone quantification. Naive CD8 sequencing libraries were generated from 20,000 to 1,000,000 sorted cells, with 10%, 30% or 50% RNA as input. CD8+CD4-CCR7+CD45RA+ sorting gave the naive CD8 T cells. V was clipped by 6 bases and J by 1 base, with 11 bases between them. Germline V lookup: CDR1 SEHNR, CDR2 FQNEAQ (reference sequence). The CDR3 is 14 residues long.

The specimen sequenced was naive CD8+ T cells from blood, with Jurkat cell RNA spiked in. Documented subset: FACS-sorted CD8+CD4-CCR7+CD45RA+ naive T cells. The TCR sequence derives from a human donor in good health. Some libraries in this study had Jurkat cell RNA spiked in. The rearrangement joins TRBV7-9 to TRBJ2-3; possible D gene TRBD1, 5 bases. The DNA for the CDR3 is TGTGCCAGCAGTTATGACAGAGGCACAGATACGCAGTATTTT. Translated, it gives CASSYDRGTDTQYF.